Reported below is one TCR beta chain. Per the authors' pipeline: For nucleated cells, counts were estimated from reference gene primer amplification. Assay: immunoSEQ multiplex PCR; the TCRdb copy retains only in-frame clones and omits some. For V, J and clone size, that table is used; D and trimming come from the DNA. The sample holds about 120,000 clones, about 88% seen once. This specimen belongs to a study of blood T cell repertoires in COVID-19. Overall study: Specimens from acute and convalescent COVID-19 originated in the United States, Italy and Spain. PBMCs, B-cell-depleted T cells, or T cells were the source of the cDNA or gDNA that made up the material.

V was cut by 1 base and J by 8 bases, with 26 bases left in between. CDR1 MGHRA and CDR2 YSYEKL come from the germline V gene. CDR3 length: 18 residues. Sequenced material: peripheral blood. This receptor was obtained from a woman older than 75 with acute or convalescent COVID-19. The rearrangement links TRBV4-1 to TRBJ1-2, with a possible D match to TRBD1 (5 bases). This CDR3 reads CASSQGGRTQAYQEGYTF. CDR3 DNA sequence: TGCGCCAGCAGCCAAGGAGGGAGGACACAGGCCTACCAGGAGGGCTACACCTTC.